This T cell receptor (beta chain) was observed in a study of blood T cell repertoires in COVID-19. On the study more broadly: Whether acute or convalescent, the COVID-19 samples came from the United States, Italy and Spain. Sources were T cells, B-cell-depleted T cells, or PBMCs; the material itself was cDNA or gDNA.

The CDR3 length is 14 residues. Germline CDR1 reads SGHRS; CDR2 reads YFSETQ. Trimming took 4 bases from V and 2 from J, leaving 9 bases between them. Per the authors' pipeline: Estimation of nucleated cell counts relied on the amplification of reference gene primers. Using immunoSEQ multiplex PCR, the repertoire was profiled, and TCRdb retains in-frame clones only, with some absent. For V, J and clone size, that table is used; D and trimming come from the DNA. The sample lists around 180,000 clones; approximately 85% were seen once. The gene calls are TRBV5-1 and TRBJ2-2, with D maybe TRBD1 (5 bases). This receptor was obtained from a woman over 75 with acute or convalescent COVID-19. The sequencing input was peripheral blood. CDR3 in amino acids: CASSQDINTGELFF. CDR3 DNA: TGCGCCAGCAGCCAGGACATTAACACCGGGGAGCTGTTTTTT. The variable domain in full, completed from reference TRBV5-1 and TRBJ2-2, reads KAGVTQTPRYLIKTRGQQVTLSCSPISGHRSVSWYQQTPGQGLQFLFEYFSETQRNKGNFPGRFSGRQFSNSRSEMNVSTLELGDSALYLCASSQDINTGELFFGEGSRLTVL.